This is a list of T cell receptor beta chains from one sample in a study of blood T cell repertoires in COVID-19. TCRdb's table, derived via immunoSEQ multiplex PCR, lists solely in-frame clones and lacks some. The sample lists about 210,000 clones; around 84% were seen once. Sequencing was carried out using PBMCs or T cells enriched from blood (not recorded which). The origin of the receptors is a woman aged 25 to 45 who had been exposed to COVID-19. Each CDR3 is given without its conserved first and last residue. The order of the fields is V gene, CDR3 protein.

v_gene: TRBV3-1/TRBV3-2; CDR3aa: ASSHLDSSEAF
v_gene: TRBV11-2; CDR3aa: ASRYRAEKLF
v_gene: TRBV18; CDR3aa: ASSPPTSGGADTQY
v_gene: TRBV5-1; CDR3aa: ASSLVITGFQLGYGYT
v_gene: TRBV5-6; CDR3aa: ASSGRGQNYGYT
v_gene: TRBV19; CDR3aa: ATRQWGDSYGYT
v_gene: TRBV7-8; CDR3aa: ASTLGAGGFQETQY
v_gene: TRBV4-3; CDR3aa: ASSHTREGGNSGNTIY
v_gene: TRBV6-6; CDR3aa: ASLTGAPNYGYT
v_gene: TRBV5-6; CDR3aa: ASSPVGAPNTEAF
v_gene: TRBV7-9; CDR3aa: ASSYPGQSNYGYT
v_gene: TRBV5-6; CDR3aa: ASSLQGAWDYGYT
v_gene: TRBV18; CDR3aa: ASSISGNEQF
v_gene: TRBV6-5; CDR3aa: ASREGQSAYGYT
v_gene: TRBV6-5; CDR3aa: ASSYSRRGRYEQY
v_gene: TRBV19; CDR3aa: ASSMRPGEANQPQH
v_gene: TRBV27; CDR3aa: ASSLGVGREAF
v_gene: TRBV24-1; CDR3aa: ATSESKQGGTQY
v_gene: TRBV11-3; CDR3aa: ASSPGQGASYNEQF
v_gene: TRBV7-2; CDR3aa: ASSPNPYIATNEKLF
v_gene: TRBV6-1; CDR3aa: ASSEVASTEAF
v_gene: TRBV9; CDR3aa: ASSTGQGAGQPQH
v_gene: TRBV11-2; CDR3aa: ASSPQGAANYGYT
v_gene: TRBV19; CDR3aa: ASTEGTGWKLF
v_gene: TRBV18; CDR3aa: ASSPPRGTPNTEAF
v_gene: TRBV3-1/TRBV3-2; CDR3aa: ASSRTSGDTDTQY
v_gene: TRBV4-1; CDR3aa: ASSQGEGGKPRETQY
v_gene: TRBV5-5; CDR3aa: ASEGGGYNSPLH
v_gene: TRBV3-1/TRBV3-2; CDR3aa: ASSQERRQGKTEAF
v_gene: TRBV5-1; CDR3aa: ASSLVKATDTQY
v_gene: TRBV6-5; CDR3aa: ASSYADSGELF
v_gene: TRBV7-2; CDR3aa: ASSMQGYTDTQY
v_gene: TRBV30; CDR3aa: AWRGSGGAFGELF
v_gene: TRBV7-9; CDR3aa: ASSSNRGGTEAF
v_gene: TRBV5-1; CDR3aa: ASSHLRSLVGNEQF
v_gene: TRBV3-1/TRBV3-2; CDR3aa: ASSPLSGSDTQY
v_gene: TRBV30; CDR3aa: AHRRCGGATDTQY
v_gene: TRBV5-4; CDR3aa: ASSLVRAGMNTEAF
v_gene: TRBV19; CDR3aa: ASIGTEKIYGYT
v_gene: TRBV7-9; CDR3aa: ASSETRWETQY
v_gene: TRBV7-2; CDR3aa: ASSLAGGWSNQPQH
v_gene: TRBV4-3; CDR3aa: ASSQGLVQNNEQF
v_gene: TRBV7-2; CDR3aa: ASSLEGNSNQPQH